This T cell receptor (beta chain) came from a study of CD8+CD57+ T cells in acquired aplastic anemia. Whole-study context: Mean DNA quantity obtained from sorted CD4+ and CD8+ cells was about 3 ug.

All sequencing subjects had displayed CD8+CD57+ cell expansion on flow cytometry. Details on this clonotype: No antigen is known for it.

Study results and caveats: Overlap between patients and controls comprised 25 to 35 CD8+ CDR3 sequences.

Genomic DNA served as template for TCR beta VDJ and CDR3 profiling. A single record per CDR3 protein comes from TCRdb applying MiXCR to the reads. The sample holds about 180,000 distinct CDR3 sequences, approximately 48% seen once. This TCR was recovered from a human donor with aplastic anemia. Sequencing used sorted CD4+, CD8+, or CD8+CD57+ T cells (not recorded which) from PBMCs.

This CDR3 reads CSRGERTGELFF. In DNA form, the CDR3 reads TGCAGCAGGGGGGAGCGAACCGGGGAGCTGTTTTTT. The rearrangement joins TRBV29-1 to TRBJ2-2; D may match TRBD1 or TRBD2 (6 bases each). The germline CDR1 and CDR2 sequences are SQVTM and ANQGSEA. The CDR3 sequence is 12 residues long. Trimming removed 8 bases at V and 5 bases at J, with 12 bases between.